This T cell receptor (beta chain) derives from a study of cytomegalovirus exposure and HLA in healthy donors. Study results and caveats: A later analysis reported that several of the most significant clusters appeared to be linked to common viral pathogens, among them Epstein-Barr virus.

Germline V lookup: CDR1 SGHTA, CDR2 FQGNSA. This CDR3 region has 17 residues. V was clipped by 2 bases and J by 3 bases; unmatched bases: 11. Although they were nominally healthy when sampled, donors likely had unrecorded immune exposures. A word on this clone: Its specificity is not known.

60 Vbeta and 13 Jbeta primers were used in PCR. Generated by immunoSEQ multiplex PCR, the TCRdb table keeps only in-frame clones and is missing some. Of about 130,000 clones detected, more than 65% appear once; the ten largest clones hold around 4%. Specimen: PBMCs. The clonotype was recovered from a male donor in good health and CMV-seropositive. The chain combines TRBV7-2 with TRBJ1-2; TRBD1 matches at 8 bases. CDR3 sequence: CASSLSRRGRLDYGYTF. The CDR3 nucleotides read TGTGCCAGCAGCTTAAGTCGCAGGGGGCGCTTGGACTATGGCTACACCTTC.